These 3 T cell receptor beta chains were all obtained from the same sample, sequenced in a study of cytomegalovirus exposure and HLA in healthy donors. The PCR contained 60 Vbeta and 13 Jbeta primers. The assay was immunoSEQ multiplex PCR, and TCRdb's table has in-frame clones only and misses some. The table records 200,000 to 250,000 clones, roughly 80% of them present only once. Sequenced: PBMCs. These receptors came from a man aged 25 to 45 in good health and CMV-seronegative.

This rearrangement joins TRBV7-3 to TRBJ1-1, with 7 nucleotides matching TRBD1. This CDR3 spans 15 amino acids. Trimming took 4 bases from V and 0 from J; bases not matched to a gene: 5. The germline gives CDR1 SGHTA, CDR2 FQGTGA. The CDR3 reads CASSSSQGLNTEAFF. CDR3 in DNA: TGTGCCAGCAGCTCTTCACAGGGGCTGAACACTGAAGCTTTCTTT.

CDR3 nucleotides: TGTGCCAGCAGCGGTAGCGGGGGCGCAACCTCCTACGAGCAGTACTTC. Encoded protein: CASSGSGGATSYEQYF. The J gene is TRBJ2-7, the V gene TRBV9, with TRBD2 matching over 9 bases. CDR1 and CDR2 from the germline V gene are SGDLS and YYNGEE. J gave up 0 bases and V 3 bases, and 7 bases lay outside the gene matches. The CDR3 consists of 16 residues.

V usage is TRBV7-8 and J usage is TRBJ2-5; 10 bases fit TRBD2. TRBJ2-7 explains the end of the DNA better; the J call may be wrong. The CDR3 spans 16 residues. In germline, CDR1 is SGHVS, CDR2 FQNEAQ. CDR3: CASSLGASGGTYEQYF. The CDR3 coding sequence is TGTGCCAGCAGCTTAGGGGCTAGCGGGGGCACCTACGAGCAGTACTTC.